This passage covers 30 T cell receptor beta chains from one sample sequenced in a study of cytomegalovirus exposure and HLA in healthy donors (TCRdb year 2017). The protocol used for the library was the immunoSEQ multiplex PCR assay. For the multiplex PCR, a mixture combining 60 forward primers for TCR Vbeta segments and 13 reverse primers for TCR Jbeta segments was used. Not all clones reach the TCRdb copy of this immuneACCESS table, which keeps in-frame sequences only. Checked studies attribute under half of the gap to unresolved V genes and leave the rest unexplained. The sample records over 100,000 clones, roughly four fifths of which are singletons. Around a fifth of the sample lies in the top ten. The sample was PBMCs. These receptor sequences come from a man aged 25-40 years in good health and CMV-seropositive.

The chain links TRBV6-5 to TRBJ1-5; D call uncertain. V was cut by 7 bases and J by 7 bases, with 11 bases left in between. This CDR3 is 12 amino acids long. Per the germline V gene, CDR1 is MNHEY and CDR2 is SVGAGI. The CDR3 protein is CASKSDKQPQHF. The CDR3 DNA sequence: TGTGCCAGCAAATCTGACAAGCAGCCCCAGCATTTT.

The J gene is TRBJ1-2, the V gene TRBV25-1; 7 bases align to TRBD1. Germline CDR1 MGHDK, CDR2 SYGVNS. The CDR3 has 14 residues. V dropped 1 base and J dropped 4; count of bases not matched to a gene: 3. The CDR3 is CASSEFPGGYGYTF. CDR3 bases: TGTGCCAGCAGTGAATTTCCAGGGGGCTATGGCTACACCTTC.

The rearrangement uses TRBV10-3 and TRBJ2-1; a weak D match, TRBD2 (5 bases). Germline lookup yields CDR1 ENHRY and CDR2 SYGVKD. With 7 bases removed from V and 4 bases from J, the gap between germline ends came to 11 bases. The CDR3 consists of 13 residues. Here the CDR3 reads CAITPGTYNEQFF. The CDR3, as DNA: TGTGCCATCACCCCGGGAACTTACAATGAGCAGTTCTTC.

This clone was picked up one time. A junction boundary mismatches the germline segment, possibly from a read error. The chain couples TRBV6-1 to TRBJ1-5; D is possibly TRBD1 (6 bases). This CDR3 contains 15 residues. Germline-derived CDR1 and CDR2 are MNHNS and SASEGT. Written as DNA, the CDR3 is TGTACCAGCCTTCAAACTACAGGGCTGGATCAGCCCCAGCATTTT. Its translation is CTSLQTTGLDQPQHF.

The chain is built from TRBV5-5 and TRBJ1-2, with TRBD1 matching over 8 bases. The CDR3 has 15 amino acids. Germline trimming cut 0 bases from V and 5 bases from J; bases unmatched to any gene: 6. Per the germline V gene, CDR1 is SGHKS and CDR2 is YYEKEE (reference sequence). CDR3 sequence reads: CASSLGGQGSYGYTF. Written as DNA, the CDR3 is TGTGCCAGCAGCTTGGGTGGACAGGGATCGTATGGCTACACCTTC.

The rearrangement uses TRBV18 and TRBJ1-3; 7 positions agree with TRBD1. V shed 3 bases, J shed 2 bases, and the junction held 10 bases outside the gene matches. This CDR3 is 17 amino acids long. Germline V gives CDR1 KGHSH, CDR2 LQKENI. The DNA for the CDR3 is TGTGCCAGCTCACCTACGACAGGGACCTTCCCTGGAAACACCATATATTTT. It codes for CASSPTTGTFPGNTIYF. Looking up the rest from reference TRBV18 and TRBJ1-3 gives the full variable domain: NAGVMQNPRHLVRRRGQEARLRCSPMKGHSHVYWYRQLPEEGLKFMVYLQKENIIDESGMPKERFSAEFPKEGPSILRIQQVVRGDSAAYFCASSPTTGTFPGNTIYFGEGSWLTVV.

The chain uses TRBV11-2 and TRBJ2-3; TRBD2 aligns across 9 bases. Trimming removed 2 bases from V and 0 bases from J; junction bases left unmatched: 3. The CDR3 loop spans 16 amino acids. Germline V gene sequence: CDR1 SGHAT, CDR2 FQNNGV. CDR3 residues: CASSLLAGTSTDTQYF. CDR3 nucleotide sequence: TGTGCCAGCAGCTTACTAGCGGGGACTAGCACAGATACGCAGTATTTT. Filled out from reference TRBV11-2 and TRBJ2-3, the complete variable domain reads EAGVAQSPRYKIIEKRQSVAFWCNPISGHATLYWYQQILGQGPKLLIQFQNNGVVDDSQLPKDRFSAERLKGVDSTLKIQPAKLEDSAVYLCASSLLAGTSTDTQYFGPGTRLTVL.

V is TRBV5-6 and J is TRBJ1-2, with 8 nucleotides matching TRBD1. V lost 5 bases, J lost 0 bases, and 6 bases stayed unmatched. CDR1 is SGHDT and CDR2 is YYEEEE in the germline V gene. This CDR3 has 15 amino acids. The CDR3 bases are TGTGCCAGCAGGTGGGACAGGCGAACTAACTATGGCTACACCTTC. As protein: CASRWDRRTNYGYTF.

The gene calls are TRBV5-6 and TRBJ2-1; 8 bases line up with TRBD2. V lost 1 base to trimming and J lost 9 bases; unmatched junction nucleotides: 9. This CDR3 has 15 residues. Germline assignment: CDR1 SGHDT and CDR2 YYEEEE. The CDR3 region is CASSLRGRGRSEQFF. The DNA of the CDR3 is TGTGCCAGCAGCTTGAGAGGGCGCGGGAGGAGTGAGCAGTTCTTC.

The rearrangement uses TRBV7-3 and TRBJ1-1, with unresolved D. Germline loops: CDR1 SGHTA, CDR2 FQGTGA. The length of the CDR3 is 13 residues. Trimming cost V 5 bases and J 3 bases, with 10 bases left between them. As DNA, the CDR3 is TGTGCCAGCAGCCAGCGGAGGTACACTGAAGCTTTCTTT. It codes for CASSQRRYTEAFF.

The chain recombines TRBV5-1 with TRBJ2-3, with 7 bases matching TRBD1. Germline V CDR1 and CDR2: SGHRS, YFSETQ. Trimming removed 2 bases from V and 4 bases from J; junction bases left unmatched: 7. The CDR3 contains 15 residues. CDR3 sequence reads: CASSLNRGGADTQYF. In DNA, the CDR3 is TGCGCCAGCAGCTTAAACAGGGGTGGAGCAGATACGCAGTATTTT.

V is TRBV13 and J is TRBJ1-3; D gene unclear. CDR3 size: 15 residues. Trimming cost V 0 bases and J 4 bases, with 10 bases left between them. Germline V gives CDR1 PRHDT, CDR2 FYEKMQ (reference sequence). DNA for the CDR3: TGTGCCAGCAGCTTAGGCAGGTCTAAAGGAAACACCATATATTTT. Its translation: CASSLGRSKGNTIYF.

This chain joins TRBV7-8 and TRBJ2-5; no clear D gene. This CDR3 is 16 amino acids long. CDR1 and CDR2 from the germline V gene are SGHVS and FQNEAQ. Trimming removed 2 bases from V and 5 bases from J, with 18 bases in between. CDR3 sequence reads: CASSLRRVPSRETQYF. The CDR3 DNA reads TGTGCCAGCAGCTTAAGGAGAGTGCCCTCCCGCGAGACCCAGTACTTC.

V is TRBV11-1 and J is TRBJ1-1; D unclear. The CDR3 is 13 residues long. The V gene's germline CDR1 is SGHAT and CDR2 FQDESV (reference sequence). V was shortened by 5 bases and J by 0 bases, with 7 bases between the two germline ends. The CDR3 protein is CASSPRMNTEAFF. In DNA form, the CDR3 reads TGTGCCAGCAGCCCGCGTATGAACACTGAAGCTTTCTTT. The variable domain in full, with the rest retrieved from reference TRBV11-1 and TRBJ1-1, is EAEVAQSPRYKITEKSQAVAFWCDPISGHATLYWYRQILGQGPELLVQFQDESVVDDSQLPKDRFSAERLKGVDSTLKIQPAELGDSAMYLCASSPRMNTEAFFGQGTRLTVV.

CDR3: CASSQEVAPSDTQYF. CDR3 nucleotide sequence: TGTGCCAGCAGCCAAGAGGTAGCACCGTCAGATACGCAGTATTTT. The V gene is TRBV4-2, the J gene TRBJ2-3; D is unclear. The V and J ends lost 0 bases and 4 bases respectively, with 11 bases between them. The CDR3 covers 15 residues. Germline assignment: CDR1 LGHNA and CDR2 YNFKEQ.

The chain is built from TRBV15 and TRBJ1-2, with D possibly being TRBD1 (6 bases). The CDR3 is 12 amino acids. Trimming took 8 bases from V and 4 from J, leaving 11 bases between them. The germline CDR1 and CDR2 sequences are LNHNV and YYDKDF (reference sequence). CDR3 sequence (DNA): TGTGCCACCGAAGGGGGTGGCTATGGCTACACCTTC. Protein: CATEGGGYGYTF.

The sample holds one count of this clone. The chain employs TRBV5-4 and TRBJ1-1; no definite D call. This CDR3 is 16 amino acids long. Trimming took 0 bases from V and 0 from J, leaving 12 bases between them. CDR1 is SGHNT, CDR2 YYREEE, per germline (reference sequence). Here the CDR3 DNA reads TGTGCCAGCAGCTTGGTTTCCAGAACCTTGAACACTGAAGCTTTCTTT. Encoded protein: CASSLVSRTLNTEAFF.

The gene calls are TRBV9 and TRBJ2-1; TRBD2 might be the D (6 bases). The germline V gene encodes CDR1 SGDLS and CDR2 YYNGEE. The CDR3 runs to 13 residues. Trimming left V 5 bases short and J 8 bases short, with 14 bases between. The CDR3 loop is CASSYLSGDEQFF. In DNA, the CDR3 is TGTGCCAGCAGTTACCTTAGCGGCGATGAGCAGTTCTTC.

The CDR3 nucleotides read TGTGCCAGCAGCTCTGGACAGGGCGACTACGAGCAGTACTTC. The encoded protein is CASSSGQGDYEQYF. The V gene is TRBV7-6, the J gene TRBJ2-7; 8 bases are a match to TRBD1. V was clipped by 4 bases and J by 3 bases; unmatched bases: 5. This CDR3 spans 14 amino acids. Germline CDR1 is SGHVS and CDR2 is FNYEAQ.

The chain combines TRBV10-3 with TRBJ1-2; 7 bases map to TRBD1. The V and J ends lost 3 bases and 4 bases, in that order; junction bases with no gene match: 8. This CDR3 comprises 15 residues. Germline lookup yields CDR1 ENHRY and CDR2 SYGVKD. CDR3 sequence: CAISDVGQALYGYTF. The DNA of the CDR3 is TGTGCCATCAGTGATGTAGGACAGGCCCTCTATGGCTACACCTTC.

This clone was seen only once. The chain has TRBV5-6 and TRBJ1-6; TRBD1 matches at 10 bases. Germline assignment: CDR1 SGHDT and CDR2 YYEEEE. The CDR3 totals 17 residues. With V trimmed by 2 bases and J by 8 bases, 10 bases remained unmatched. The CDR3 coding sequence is TGTGCCAGCAGCTTTTTAGGGGACAGGGGCCAAGATTCACCCCTCCACTTT. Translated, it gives CASSFLGDRGQDSPLHF.

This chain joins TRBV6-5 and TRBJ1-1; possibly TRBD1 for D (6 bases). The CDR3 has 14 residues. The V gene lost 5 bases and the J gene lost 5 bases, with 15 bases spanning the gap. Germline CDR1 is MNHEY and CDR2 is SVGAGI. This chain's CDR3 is CASSEQGEGTEAFF. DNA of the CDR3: TGTGCCAGCAGTGAACAGGGTGAAGGTACTGAAGCTTTCTTT.

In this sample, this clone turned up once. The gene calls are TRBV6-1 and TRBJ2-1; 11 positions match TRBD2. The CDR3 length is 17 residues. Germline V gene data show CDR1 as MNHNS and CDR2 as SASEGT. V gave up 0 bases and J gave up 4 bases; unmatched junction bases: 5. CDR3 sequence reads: CASSEAPTSGSYNEQFF. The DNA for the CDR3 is TGTGCCAGCAGTGAAGCCCCCACTAGCGGGAGTTACAATGAGCAGTTCTTC.

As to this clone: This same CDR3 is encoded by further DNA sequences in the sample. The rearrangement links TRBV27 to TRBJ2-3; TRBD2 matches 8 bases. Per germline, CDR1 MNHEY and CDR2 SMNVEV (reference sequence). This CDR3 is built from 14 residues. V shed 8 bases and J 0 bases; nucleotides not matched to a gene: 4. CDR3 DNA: TGTGCCAGCGGCGCTAGCGGGAGCACAGATACGCAGTATTTT. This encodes CASGASGSTDTQYF.

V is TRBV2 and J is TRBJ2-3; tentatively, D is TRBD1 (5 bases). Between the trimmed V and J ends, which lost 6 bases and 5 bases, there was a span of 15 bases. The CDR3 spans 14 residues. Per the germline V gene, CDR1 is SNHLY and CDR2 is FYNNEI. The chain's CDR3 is CASSADTPVDTQYF. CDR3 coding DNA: TGTGCCAGCAGCGCGGACACCCCTGTAGATACGCAGTATTTT.

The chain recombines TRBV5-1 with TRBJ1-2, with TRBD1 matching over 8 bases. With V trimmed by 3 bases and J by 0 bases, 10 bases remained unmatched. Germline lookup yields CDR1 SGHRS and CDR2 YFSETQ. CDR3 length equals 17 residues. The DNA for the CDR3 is TGCGCCAGCAGCTGGGGGACAGGAGCGTTTTCTAACTATGGCTACACCTTC. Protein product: CASSWGTGAFSNYGYTF.

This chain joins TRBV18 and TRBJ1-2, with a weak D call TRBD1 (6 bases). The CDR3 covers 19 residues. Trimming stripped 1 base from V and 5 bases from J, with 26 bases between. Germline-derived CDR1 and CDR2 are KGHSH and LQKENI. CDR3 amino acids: CASSPLSAAARGNNYGYTF. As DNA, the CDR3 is TGTGCCAGCTCACCACTCTCTGCTGCTGCCAGGGGCAATAATTATGGCTACACCTTC.

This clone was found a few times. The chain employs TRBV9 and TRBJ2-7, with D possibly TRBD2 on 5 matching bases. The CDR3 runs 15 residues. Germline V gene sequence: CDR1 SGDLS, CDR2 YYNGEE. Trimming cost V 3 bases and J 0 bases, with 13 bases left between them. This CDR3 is CASSALPGSSYEQYF. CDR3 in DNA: TGTGCCAGCAGCGCGCTCCCGGGGAGCTCCTACGAGCAGTACTTC.

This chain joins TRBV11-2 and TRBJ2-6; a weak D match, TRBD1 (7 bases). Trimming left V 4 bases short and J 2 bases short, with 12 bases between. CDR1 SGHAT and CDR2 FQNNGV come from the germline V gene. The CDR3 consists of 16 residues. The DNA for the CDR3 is TGTGCCAGCAGCTGGCCCAGGGGGGCTGGGGCCAACGTCCTGACTTTC. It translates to CASSWPRGAGANVLTF.

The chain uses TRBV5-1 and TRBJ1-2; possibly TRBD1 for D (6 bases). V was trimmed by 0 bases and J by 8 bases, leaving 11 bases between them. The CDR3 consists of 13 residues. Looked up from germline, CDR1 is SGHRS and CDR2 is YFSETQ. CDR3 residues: CASSLDRVAGYTF. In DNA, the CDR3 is TGCGCCAGCAGCTTGGACAGGGTCGCGGGCTACACCTTC.